Shown below are 20 T cell receptor beta chains from a single sample sequenced in a study of blood T cell repertoires in COVID-19. The assay was immunoSEQ multiplex PCR, and TCRdb's table has in-frame clones only and misses some. The sample records approximately 300,000 clones, around 87% being singletons. The source material was peripheral blood. Every receptor here comes from a man aged 50-59 years with active or convalescent COVID-19.

The J gene is TRBJ1-5, the V gene TRBV6-6; 8 bases line up with TRBD1. Trimming removed 6 bases from V and 2 bases from J; junction bases left unmatched: 3. CDR1 is MNHNY, CDR2 SVGAGI, per germline (reference sequence). This CDR3 region has 14 residues. The CDR3 bases are TGTGCCAGCAGCGACAGGGGTGGCAATCAGCCCCAGCATTTT. Translating it yields CASSDRGGNQPQHF.

The chain carries TRBV2 and TRBJ1-5, with D perhaps TRBD1 (5 bases). The V gene's germline CDR1 is SNHLY and CDR2 FYNNEI. This CDR3 contains 15 residues. The V end lost 2 bases, the J end lost 6 bases, and 14 bases lay between the germline ends. Written as DNA, the CDR3 is TGTGCCAGCAGTGAATATGGGGGGTCCGGTCAGCCCCAGCATTTT. It translates to CASSEYGGSGQPQHF. The variable domain in full, completed from reference TRBV2 and TRBJ1-5, reads EPEVTQTPSHQVTQMGQEVILRCVPISNHLYFYWYRQILGQKVEFLVSFYNNEISEKSEIFDDQFSVERPDGSNFTLKIRSTKLEDSAMYFCASSEYGGSGQPQHFGDGTRLSIL.

The chain uses TRBV10-3 and TRBJ2-3, with D perhaps matching TRBD1 (8 bases). Trimming removed 2 bases at V and 0 bases at J, with 24 bases between. CDR3 size: 20 residues. The V gene's germline CDR1 is ENHRY and CDR2 SYGVKD. For the CDR3, the DNA is TGTGCCATCAGTGAGCAAGTCGACAGGGGAGGGTTCTCCAGCACAGATACGCAGTATTTT. It translates to CAISEQVDRGGFSSTDTQYF.

The rearrangement links TRBV24-1 to TRBJ1-4; D is unclear. CDR1 is KGHDR and CDR2 is SFDVKD in the germline V gene. The V gene lost 4 bases and the J gene lost 10 bases, with 18 bases spanning the gap. The CDR3 has 15 residues. The CDR3 DNA is TGTGCCACCAGTGACCACACAAGGGAGAACGGAAAACTGTTTTTT. This codes for CATSDHTRENGKLFF.

The chain is built from TRBV5-6 and TRBJ2-1; TRBD2 is a possible D gene (5 bases). The V gene lost 5 bases and the J gene lost 9 bases, with 9 bases spanning the gap. Germline CDR1 is SGHDT and CDR2 is YYEEEE. This CDR3 region has 11 residues. This chain's CDR3 is CASSVGVEQFF. Written as DNA, the CDR3 is TGTGCCAGCAGTGTCGGGGTTGAGCAGTTCTTC.

The chain is built from TRBV10-2 and TRBJ1-1, with a weak D call TRBD1 (6 bases). The V end was cut by 4 bases, the J end by 4 bases, with 13 bases between. The length of the CDR3 is 14 residues. Germline V gene data show CDR1 as WSHSY and CDR2 as SAAADI. The CDR3 here is CASSGQGLGTEAFF. DNA for the CDR3: TGCGCCAGCAGTGGTCAGGGGTTGGGCACTGAAGCTTTCTTT.

This chain uses TRBV28 with TRBJ2-1; 11 bases are a match to TRBD2. CDR3 size: 13 residues. With V trimmed by 3 bases and J by 9 bases, 1 base remained unmatched. Germline V gives CDR1 MDHEN, CDR2 SYDVKM. The CDR3 protein is CASSLTSGIEQFF. The CDR3 DNA sequence: TGTGCCAGCAGTTTGACTAGCGGGATTGAGCAGTTCTTC.

The rearrangement joins TRBV28 to TRBJ1-2; TRBD1 aligns across 8 bases. Germline values: CDR1 MDHEN, CDR2 SYDVKM. With 3 bases clipped from V and 4 bases from J, the junction kept 10 bases outside the gene matches. The CDR3 runs to 16 residues. CDR3 sequence reads: CASSLGGEDRGYGYTF. The CDR3 DNA sequence: TGTGCCAGCAGTTTGGGGGGTGAAGACAGGGGCTATGGCTACACCTTC.

The chain carries TRBV5-8 and TRBJ1-2; D is ambiguous. Trimming removed 3 bases at V and 5 bases at J, with 11 bases between. The germline V gene has CDR1 SGHTS and CDR2 YDEGEE. This CDR3 region has 13 residues. CDR3 in DNA: TGTGCCAGCAGCTCCCGGGTAGGATATGGCTACACCTTC. This encodes CASSSRVGYGYTF.

The chain has TRBV15 and TRBJ2-1; 12 bases are shared with TRBD2. The CDR3 extends over 15 amino acids. Germline V gene sequence: CDR1 LNHNV, CDR2 YYDKDF (reference sequence). After removal of 5 bases from V and 8 bases from J, the junction contained 7 bases not matched to a gene. This chain's CDR3 is CATSFRLAGVDEQFF. CDR3 DNA: TGTGCCACCAGCTTTCGACTAGCGGGGGTCGATGAGCAGTTCTTC.

The chain uses TRBV4-3 and TRBJ1-3; no definite D call. CDR1 and CDR2 (germline): LGHNA, YSLEER. This CDR3 has 17 residues. V was clipped by 0 bases and J by 1 base, with 13 bases between them. The CDR3 reads CASSQDNRRGSGNTIYF. The CDR3 DNA sequence: TGCGCCAGCAGCCAAGATAATCGCCGGGGATCTGGAAACACCATATATTTT.

The V gene is TRBV30, the J gene TRBJ1-2; D call uncertain. Trimming pared 0 bases from V and 0 bases from J, leaving 11 bases between. The CDR3 is 15 amino acids. The germline V gene encodes CDR1 GTSNPN and CDR2 SVGIG (reference sequence). The CDR3 nucleotides are TGTGCCTGGAGTGTGGGCCAATCAGCTAACTATGGCTACACCTTC. Protein: CAWSVGQSANYGYTF. Combining the CDR3 with reference TRBV30 and TRBJ1-2 gives the whole variable domain SQTIHQWPATLVQPVGSPLSLECTVEGTSNPNLYWYRQAAGRGLQLLFYSVGIGQISSEVPQNLSASRPQDRQFILSSKKLLLSDSGFYLCAWSVGQSANYGYTFGSGTRLTVV.

The chain links TRBV19 to TRBJ2-1; D remains unclear. V lost 6 bases and J lost 3, with 15 bases in between. This CDR3 contains 15 residues. From germline, CDR1 is LNHDA and CDR2 SQIVND (reference sequence). Here the CDR3 DNA reads TGTGCCAGTAGCGCTCAGGATCGTAACTACAATGAGCAGTTCTTC. Its translation: CASSAQDRNYNEQFF.

This chain connects TRBV2 to TRBJ1-2; 9 bases match TRBD1. Trimming took 6 bases from V and 0 from J; bases not matched to a gene: 8. Germline V CDR1 and CDR2: SNHLY, FYNNEI. The CDR3 contains 16 residues. CDR3 sequence reads: CASRRQGGHSNYGYTF. In DNA form, the CDR3 reads TGTGCCAGCAGAAGACAGGGGGGGCACTCTAACTATGGCTACACCTTC.

CDR3 amino acids: CASSITFEHEQYF. The CDR3 DNA is TGTGCCAGTAGTATTACCTTCGAGCACGAGCAGTACTTC. The chain links TRBV19 to TRBJ2-7; no reliable D call. The CDR3 loop spans 13 amino acids. Germline lookup yields CDR1 LNHDA and CDR2 SQIVND (reference sequence). V lost 3 bases, J lost 5 bases, and 11 bases lay in between.

V gene TRBV5-6 combines with J gene TRBJ1-5; 11 bases align to TRBD1. Germline loops: CDR1 SGHDT, CDR2 YYEEEE. The junction had 9 bases not matched to a gene; V was cut back by 5 bases and J by 8 bases. This CDR3 is 15 amino acids long. The CDR3 reads CASSYGTGGFEPQHF. The CDR3 DNA sequence: TGTGCCAGCAGTTACGGGACAGGGGGTTTTGAGCCCCAGCATTTT.

This chain links TRBV5-1 with TRBJ2-3; D gene uncertain. CDR1 is SGHRS, CDR2 YFSETQ, per germline. V lost 0 bases to trimming and J lost 2 bases, with 7 bases between them. The CDR3 extends over 14 amino acids. The CDR3, as DNA: TGCGCCAGCAGCTTGGGAGCGTTCACAGATACGCAGTATTTT. Protein: CASSLGAFTDTQYF.

This clone was recorded only once. This chain uses TRBV7-3 with TRBJ2-1; 9 positions match TRBD2. CDR3 size: 16 residues. Germline CDR1 SGHTA, CDR2 FQGTGA. Trimming took 3 bases from V and 4 from J; bases not matched to a gene: 7. This chain's CDR3 is CASSFGYTSGYNEQFF. CDR3 DNA sequence: TGTGCCAGCAGCTTCGGGTATACTAGCGGGTACAATGAGCAGTTCTTC.

This chain connects TRBV29-1 to TRBJ2-7, with 7 nucleotides matching TRBD1. From germline, CDR1 is SQVTM and CDR2 ANQGSEA. V was clipped by 4 bases and J by 2 bases; unmatched bases: 5. The CDR3 totals 13 residues. CDR3 in amino acids: CSVGAGGPYEQYF. CDR3 sequence (DNA): TGCAGCGTTGGGGCAGGGGGTCCCTACGAGCAGTACTTC.

The chain joins TRBV5-4 to TRBJ1-3; D is ambiguous. Per germline, CDR1 SGHNT and CDR2 YYREEE (reference sequence). V gave up 4 bases and J gave up 0 bases, with 14 bases separating them. This CDR3 has 16 amino acids. CDR3 coding DNA: TGTGCCAGCAGCGTGGACTCAGGAATCTCTGGAAACACCATATATTTT. It specifies CASSVDSGISGNTIYF.